This entry describes one T cell receptor (beta chain). Its antigen is undetermined. Noted time point: sample taken at primary tumor resection. This entry comes from a study of spatial heterogeneity in lung cancer. Study conclusions and caveats: In tumors, expanded intratumoral alpha and beta TCR counts tracked mutation counts.

V shed 8 bases, J shed 0 bases, and the junction held 14 bases outside the gene matches. Germline V CDR1 and CDR2: MNHNY, SVGAGI (reference sequence). CDR3 length equals 17 residues. MiXCR was run by TCRdb on the 5' RACE reads, yielding one entry per CDR3 protein. The table includes thousands of distinct CDR3 sequences, around an eighth detected once. The material was lung tumor tissue, obtained at surgery. The TCR originated in a female donor with early-stage non-small cell lung cancer. This sequence joins TRBV6-6 and TRBJ2-3; 7 bases match TRBD1. CDR3 nucleotides: TGTGCCAGCCGGGGCTGGACAGGAGGATCTAGCACAGATACGCAGTATTTT. Translated: CASRGWTGGSSTDTQYF.